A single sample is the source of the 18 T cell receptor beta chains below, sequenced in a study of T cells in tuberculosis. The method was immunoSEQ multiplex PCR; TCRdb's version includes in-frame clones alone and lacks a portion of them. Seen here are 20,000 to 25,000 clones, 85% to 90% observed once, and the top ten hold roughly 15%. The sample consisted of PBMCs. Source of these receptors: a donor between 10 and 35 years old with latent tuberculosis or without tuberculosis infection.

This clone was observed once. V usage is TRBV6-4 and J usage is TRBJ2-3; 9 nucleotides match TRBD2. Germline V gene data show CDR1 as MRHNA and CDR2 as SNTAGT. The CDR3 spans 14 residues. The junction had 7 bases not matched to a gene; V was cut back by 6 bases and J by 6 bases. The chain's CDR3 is CASSRAGGGDTQYF. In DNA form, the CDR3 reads TGTGCCAGCAGCCGAGCGGGGGGCGGGGATACGCAGTATTTT.

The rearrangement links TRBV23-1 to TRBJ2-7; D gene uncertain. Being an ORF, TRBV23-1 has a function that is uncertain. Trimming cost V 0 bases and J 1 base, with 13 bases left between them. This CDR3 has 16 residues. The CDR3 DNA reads TGCGCCAGCAGTCAATCTTGCCCGGGTAGGTCCTACGAGCAGTACTTC. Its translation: CASSQSCPGRSYEQYF.

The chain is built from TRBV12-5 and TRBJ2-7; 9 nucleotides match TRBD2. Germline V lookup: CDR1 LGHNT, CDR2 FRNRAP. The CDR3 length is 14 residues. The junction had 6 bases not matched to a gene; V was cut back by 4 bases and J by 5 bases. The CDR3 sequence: CASGSSSGGNEQYF. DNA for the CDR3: TGTGCTAGTGGTTCCTCCAGCGGGGGGAACGAGCAGTACTTC.

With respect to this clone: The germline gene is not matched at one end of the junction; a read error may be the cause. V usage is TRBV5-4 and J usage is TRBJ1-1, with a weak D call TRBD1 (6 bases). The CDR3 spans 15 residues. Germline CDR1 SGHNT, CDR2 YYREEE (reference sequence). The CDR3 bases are TGTGCCAGTAGCTGGGGGGGCGAGGGAAACACTGAAGCTTTCTTT. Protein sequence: CASSWGGEGNTEAFF.

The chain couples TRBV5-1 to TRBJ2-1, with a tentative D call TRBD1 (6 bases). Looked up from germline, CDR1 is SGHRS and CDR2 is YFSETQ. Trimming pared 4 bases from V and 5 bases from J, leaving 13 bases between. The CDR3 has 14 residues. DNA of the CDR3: TGCGCCAGCAGCCCTGGGACAATCAACAATGAGCAGTTCTTC. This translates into CASSPGTINNEQFF.

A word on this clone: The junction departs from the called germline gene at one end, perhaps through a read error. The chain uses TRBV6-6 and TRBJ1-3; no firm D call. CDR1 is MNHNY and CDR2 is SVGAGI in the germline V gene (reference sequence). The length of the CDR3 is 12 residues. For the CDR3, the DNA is TGTGCCAGCAGATACTCTGGAAACACCATATATTTT. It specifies CASRYSGNTIYF.

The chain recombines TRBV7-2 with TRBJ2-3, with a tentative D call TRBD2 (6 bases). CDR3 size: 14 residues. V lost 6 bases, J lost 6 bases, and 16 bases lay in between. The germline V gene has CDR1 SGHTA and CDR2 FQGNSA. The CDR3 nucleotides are TGTGCCAGCAGTCTTAGTTCGGCGGGGGATACGCAGTATTTT. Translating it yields CASSLSSAGDTQYF.

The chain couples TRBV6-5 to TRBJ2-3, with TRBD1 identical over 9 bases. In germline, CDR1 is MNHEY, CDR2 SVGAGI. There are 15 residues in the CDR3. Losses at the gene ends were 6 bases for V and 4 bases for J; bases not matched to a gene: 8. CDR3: CASSLTGGVADTQYF. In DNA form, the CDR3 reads TGTGCCAGCAGCCTAACAGGGGGCGTCGCAGATACGCAGTATTTT.

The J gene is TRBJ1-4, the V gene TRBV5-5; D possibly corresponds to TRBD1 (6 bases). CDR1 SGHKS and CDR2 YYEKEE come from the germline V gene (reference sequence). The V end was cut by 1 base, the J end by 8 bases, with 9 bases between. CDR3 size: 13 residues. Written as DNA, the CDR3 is TGTGCCAGCAGCTTGCCAGGGGCCGAAAAACTGTTTTTT. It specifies CASSLPGAEKLFF.

The CDR3 sequence is CASSPGTVIHEQYF. CDR3 sequence (DNA): TGCGCCAGCAGCCCGGGGACAGTAATACACGAGCAGTACTTC. V is TRBV5-1 and J is TRBJ2-7, with 7 bases aligning to TRBD1. The CDR3 consists of 14 residues. CDR1 and CDR2 (germline): SGHRS, YFSETQ. Unmatched junction bases numbered 9, after V lost 4 bases and J lost 5 bases.

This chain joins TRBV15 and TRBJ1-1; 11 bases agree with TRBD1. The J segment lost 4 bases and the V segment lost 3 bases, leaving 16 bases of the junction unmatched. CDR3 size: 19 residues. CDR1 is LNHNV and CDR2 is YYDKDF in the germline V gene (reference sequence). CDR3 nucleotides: TGTGCCACCAGCAGCCAAGATTGGACAGGGGGCCCGCTAGGCACTGAAGCTTTCTTT. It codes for CATSSQDWTGGPLGTEAFF.

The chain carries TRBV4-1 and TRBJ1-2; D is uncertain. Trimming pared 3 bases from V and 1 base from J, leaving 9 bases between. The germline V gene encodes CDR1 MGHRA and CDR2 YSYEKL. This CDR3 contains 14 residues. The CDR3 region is CASSHTDINYGYTF. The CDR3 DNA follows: TGCGCCAGCAGCCATACAGACATTAACTATGGCTACACCTTC.

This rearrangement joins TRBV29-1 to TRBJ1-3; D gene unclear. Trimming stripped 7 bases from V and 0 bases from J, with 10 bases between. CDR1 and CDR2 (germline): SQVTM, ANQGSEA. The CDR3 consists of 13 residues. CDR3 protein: CSAEASSGNTIYF. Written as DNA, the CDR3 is TGCAGCGCCGAGGCGAGCTCTGGAAACACCATATATTTT.

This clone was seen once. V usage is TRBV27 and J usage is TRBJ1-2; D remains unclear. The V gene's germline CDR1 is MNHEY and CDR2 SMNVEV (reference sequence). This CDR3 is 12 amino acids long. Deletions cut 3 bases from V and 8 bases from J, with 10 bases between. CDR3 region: CASSLPGGGYTF. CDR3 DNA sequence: TGTGCCAGCAGTTTGCCGGGAGGGGGCTACACCTTC.

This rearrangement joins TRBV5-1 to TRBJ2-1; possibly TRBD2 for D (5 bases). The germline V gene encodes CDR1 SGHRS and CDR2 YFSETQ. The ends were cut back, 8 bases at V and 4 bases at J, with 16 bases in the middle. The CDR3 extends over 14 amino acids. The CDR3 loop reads CASVDPSGYNEQFF. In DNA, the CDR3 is TGCGCCAGTGTCGACCCTTCGGGGTACAATGAGCAGTTCTTC.

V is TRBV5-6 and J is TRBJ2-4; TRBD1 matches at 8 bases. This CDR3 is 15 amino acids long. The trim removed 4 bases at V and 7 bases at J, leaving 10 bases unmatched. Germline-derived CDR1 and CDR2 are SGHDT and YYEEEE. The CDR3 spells CASSVYQGAVNIQYF. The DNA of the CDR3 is TGTGCCAGCAGCGTTTATCAGGGGGCTGTGAACATTCAGTACTTC.

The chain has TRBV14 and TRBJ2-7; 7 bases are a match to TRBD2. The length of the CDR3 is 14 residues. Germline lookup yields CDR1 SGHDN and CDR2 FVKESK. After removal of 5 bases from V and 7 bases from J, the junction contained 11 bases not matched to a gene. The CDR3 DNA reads TGTGCCAGCAGCGCCCGGGACTACCCTTTGGAGCAGTACTTC. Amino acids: CASSARDYPLEQYF.

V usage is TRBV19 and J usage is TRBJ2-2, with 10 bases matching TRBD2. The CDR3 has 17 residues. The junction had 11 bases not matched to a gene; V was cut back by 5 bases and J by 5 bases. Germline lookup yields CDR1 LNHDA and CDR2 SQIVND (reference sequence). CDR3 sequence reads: CASSATSGASGTGELFF. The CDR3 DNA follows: TGTGCCAGTAGTGCTACTAGCGGGGCATCGGGAACCGGGGAGCTGTTTTTT.